Shown below are 16 T cell receptor beta chains from a single sample sequenced in a study of blood T cell repertoires in COVID-19 (dated by TCRdb to the early 2020s). The library relied on the immunoSEQ multiplex PCR assay. The source is immuneACCESS, and TCRdb retained only in-frame sequences with V and J called. Part of the clones is not carried over; for the studies checked, unresolved V genes explain less than half of this, and the remainder is unexplained. Counted in this sample were tens of thousands of clones; approximately 86% of them appeared once. Together, the top ten hold roughly 6.9% of the sample. The material sequenced was peripheral blood. These receptor sequences come from a man aged 50-60 years with active COVID-19.

The CDR3 coding sequence is TGTGCCAGCAGACCCCTGGGACTAGCGGGAGTCAGTGAGCAGTTCTTC. Its protein is CASRPLGLAGVSEQFF. The chain has TRBV28 and TRBJ2-1; 14 bases match TRBD2. The V gene end was trimmed by 6 bases and the J gene end by 9 bases; junction bases not matched to a gene: 10. Germline CDR1 and CDR2: MDHEN and SYDVKM. The CDR3 extends over 16 amino acids. Full variable domain (missing parts from reference TRBV28 and TRBJ2-1): DVKVTQSSRYLVKRTGEKVFLECVQDMDHENMFWYRQDPGLGLRLIYFSYDVKMKEKGDIPEGYSVSREKKERFSLILESASTNQTSMYLCASRPLGLAGVSEQFFGPGTRLTVL.

The V gene is TRBV5-1, the J gene TRBJ1-2, with 7 bases that match TRBD1. Germline V gives CDR1 SGHRS, CDR2 YFSETQ. This CDR3 is built from 16 residues. V trimming: 4 bases; J trimming: 4 bases; junction bases outside the gene matches: 13. CDR3 sequence: CASSRSGQATVYGYTF. CDR3 bases: TGCGCCAGCAGCCGTTCTGGACAGGCTACCGTCTATGGCTACACCTTC.

The chain recombines TRBV7-8 with TRBJ2-7, with D perhaps TRBD2 (5 bases). V lost 3 bases, J lost 0 bases, and 12 bases lay in between. Looked up from germline, CDR1 is SGHVS and CDR2 is FQNEAQ. The CDR3 runs 15 residues. Here the CDR3 reads CASSLSPGNSYEQYF. The CDR3 DNA reads as TGTGCCAGCAGCTTGAGTCCCGGGAACTCCTACGAGCAGTACTTC.

The V and J genes are TRBV6-5 and TRBJ1-2; 10 nucleotides agree with TRBD1. The CDR3 contains 15 residues. Germline CDR1 is MNHEY and CDR2 is SVGAGI. After removal of 5 bases from V and 5 bases from J, the junction contained 8 bases not matched to a gene. The CDR3 DNA follows: TGTGCCAGCAGTCCGACAGGGGGCCTGGGTTATGGCTACACCTTC. It specifies CASSPTGGLGYGYTF.

This chain connects TRBV5-1 to TRBJ2-2; D is possibly TRBD1 (6 bases). V dropped 4 bases and J dropped 4 bases, with 17 bases sitting between them. The CDR3 covers 16 residues. CDR1 and CDR2 from the germline V gene are SGHRS and YFSETQ. CDR3 sequence (DNA): TGCGCCAGCAGCCCCGGACAGCCCGCGGGCACCGGGGAGCTGTTTTTT. This translates into CASSPGQPAGTGELFF.

The chain links TRBV5-1 to TRBJ1-1, with D unclear. The CDR3 length is 14 residues. CDR1 and CDR2 from the germline V gene are SGHRS and YFSETQ. The V and J ends lost 0 bases and 1 base respectively, with 7 bases between them. Here the CDR3 reads CASSLGAANTEAFF. For the CDR3, the DNA is TGCGCCAGCAGCTTGGGGGCCGCGAACACTGAAGCTTTCTTT.

The chain carries TRBV2 and TRBJ2-1; tentative D call: TRBD1 (6 bases). The CDR3 extends over 15 amino acids. The V and J ends lost 4 bases and 7 bases respectively, with 17 bases between them. Germline values: CDR1 SNHLY, CDR2 FYNNEI. The CDR3 here is CASSVDRSRQNEQFF. Written as DNA, the CDR3 is TGTGCCAGCAGTGTCGACAGGAGTCGTCAGAATGAGCAGTTCTTC.

A few counts support this clone. V gene TRBV6-5 combines with J gene TRBJ1-2, with no clear D. The CDR3 contains 13 residues. With 2 bases removed from V and 3 bases from J, the gap between germline ends came to 7 bases. Germline CDR1 MNHEY, CDR2 SVGAGI. The CDR3 is CASSYEAYYGYTF. CDR3 DNA: TGTGCCAGCAGTTACGAGGCCTACTATGGCTACACCTTC.

The chain is built from TRBV2 and TRBJ2-1, with TRBD1 matching over 12 bases. The CDR3 totals 14 residues. The germline gives CDR1 SNHLY, CDR2 FYNNEI. J was trimmed by 5 bases and V by 6 bases; bases with no gene match: 2. The CDR3 is CASRGQGANNEQFF. The CDR3 DNA reads TGTGCCAGCAGGGGACAGGGGGCCAACAATGAGCAGTTCTTC.

The CDR3 DNA sequence: TGTGCCTGGAGTCGGCGGACTGAAGCTTTCTTT. Translated: CAWSRRTEAFF. The chain uses TRBV30 and TRBJ1-1; no firm D call. The V gene lost 2 bases and the J gene lost 5 bases, with 6 bases spanning the gap. The germline CDR1 and CDR2 sequences are GTSNPN and SVGIG (reference sequence). The CDR3 has 11 amino acids.

The J gene is TRBJ2-2, the V gene TRBV5-1; no definite D call. The CDR3 is made up of 13 amino acids. The V gene's germline CDR1 is SGHRS and CDR2 YFSETQ. V dropped 0 bases and J dropped 8 bases, with 8 bases sitting between them. CDR3 residues: CASSLDVRGELFF. As DNA, the CDR3 is TGCGCCAGCAGCTTGGATGTTCGGGGGGAGCTGTTTTTT.

This chain links TRBV21-1 with TRBJ2-7; no DNA check was done on the table's D call, TRBD2. TRBV21-1 is assigned pseudogene status. CDR3 size: 12 residues. CDR3 nucleotide sequence: TGTGCCAGTAAATTAAGGGAGCCCGAGCAGTACGTC. Translating gives CASKLREPEQYV.

The genes are TRBV6-5 and TRBJ1-2, with TRBD1 matching over 7 bases. Germline loops: CDR1 MNHEY, CDR2 SVGAGI. Trimming at V came to 0 bases and at J to 4 bases, leaving 5 bases not matched to a gene. The CDR3 consists of 15 residues. The CDR3 DNA is TGTGCCAGCAGTTACTCGACAGGGTATGGCTATGGCTACACCTTC. Its protein product is CASSYSTGYGYGYTF.

The V and J genes are TRBV5-4 and TRBJ2-3; 8 bases match TRBD1. The germline V gene encodes CDR1 SGHNT and CDR2 YYREEE (reference sequence). The CDR3 spans 14 residues. The V segment lost 3 bases and the J segment 6 bases; nucleotides outside the gene matches: 6. The DNA of the CDR3 is TGTGCCAGCAGCTCTTGGACAGGGTTTGATACGCAGTATTTT. Translated: CASSSWTGFDTQYF. The full variable domain, its missing parts supplied by reference TRBV5-4 and TRBJ2-3, is ETGVTQSPTHLIKTRGQQVTLRCSSQSGHNTVSWYQQALGQGPQFIFQYYREEENGRGNFPPRFSGLQFPNYSSELNVNALELDDSALYLCASSSWTGFDTQYFGPGTRLTVL.

The chain employs TRBV20-1 and TRBJ1-5; D gene uncertain. This CDR3 region has 11 residues. From germline, CDR1 is DFQATT and CDR2 SNEGSKA (reference sequence). V gave up 7 bases and J gave up 9 bases, with 13 bases separating them. In DNA form, the CDR3 reads TGCAGTGACCTAGCTAAGGGGCCCCAGCATTTT. Its protein product is CSDLAKGPQHF.

This chain links TRBV4-1 with TRBJ2-1; 8 bases align to TRBD1. The germline V gene has CDR1 MGHRA and CDR2 YSYEKL. V trimming: 3 bases; J trimming: 2 bases; junction bases outside the gene matches: 12. The CDR3 has 18 residues. The CDR3 spells CASSHQHPGQATYNEQFF. The DNA for the CDR3 is TGCGCCAGCAGCCATCAACATCCGGGACAGGCTACCTACAATGAGCAGTTCTTC.